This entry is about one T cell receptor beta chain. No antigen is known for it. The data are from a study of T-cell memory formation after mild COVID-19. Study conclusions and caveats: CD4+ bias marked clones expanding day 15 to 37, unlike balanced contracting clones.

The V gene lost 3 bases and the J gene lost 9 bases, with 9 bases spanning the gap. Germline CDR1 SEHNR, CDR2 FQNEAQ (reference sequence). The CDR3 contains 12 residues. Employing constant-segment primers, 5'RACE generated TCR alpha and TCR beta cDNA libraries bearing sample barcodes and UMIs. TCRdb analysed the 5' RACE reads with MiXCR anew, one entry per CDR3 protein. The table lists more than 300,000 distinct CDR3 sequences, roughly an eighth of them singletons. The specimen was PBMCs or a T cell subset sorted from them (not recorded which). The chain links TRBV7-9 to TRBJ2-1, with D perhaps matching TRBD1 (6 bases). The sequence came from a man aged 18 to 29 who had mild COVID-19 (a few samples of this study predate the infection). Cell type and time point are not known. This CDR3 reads CASSFRGVEQFF. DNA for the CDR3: TGTGCCAGCAGCTTCAGGGGAGTTGAGCAGTTCTTC.